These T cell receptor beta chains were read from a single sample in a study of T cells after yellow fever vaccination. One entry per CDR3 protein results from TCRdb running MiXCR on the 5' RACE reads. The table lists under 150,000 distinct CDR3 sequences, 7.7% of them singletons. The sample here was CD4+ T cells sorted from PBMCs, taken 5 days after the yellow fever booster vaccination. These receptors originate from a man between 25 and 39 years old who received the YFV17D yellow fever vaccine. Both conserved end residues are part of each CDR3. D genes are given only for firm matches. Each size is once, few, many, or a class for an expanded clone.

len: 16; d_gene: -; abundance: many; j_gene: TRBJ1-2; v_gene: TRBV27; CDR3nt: TGTGCCAGCAGTTTATCGGGGCAGCGAATCAACTATGGCTACACCTTC; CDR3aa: CASSLSGQRINYGYTF
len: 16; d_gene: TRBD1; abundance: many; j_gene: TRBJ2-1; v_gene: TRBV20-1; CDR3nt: TGCAGTGCTAGAGCGGGGGGGGACAGGGGGCTCAATGAGCAGTTCTTC; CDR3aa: CSARAGGDRGLNEQFF
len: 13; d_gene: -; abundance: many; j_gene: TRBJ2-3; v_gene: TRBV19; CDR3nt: TGTGCCAGTTCCGGGACGCTCACAGATACGCAGTATTTT; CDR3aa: CASSGTLTDTQYF
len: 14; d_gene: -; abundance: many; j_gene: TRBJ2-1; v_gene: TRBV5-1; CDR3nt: TGCGCCAGCAGCTTGGCCAGCTCCTACAATGAGCAGTTCTTC; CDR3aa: CASSLASSYNEQFF
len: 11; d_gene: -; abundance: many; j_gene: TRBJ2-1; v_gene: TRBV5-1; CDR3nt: TGCGCCAGCAGCTTGGACGTTGAGCAGTTCTTC; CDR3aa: CASSLDVEQFF
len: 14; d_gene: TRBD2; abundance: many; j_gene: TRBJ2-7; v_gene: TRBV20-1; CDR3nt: TGCAGTGCTCCCAGGACTAGCGGACTCTACGAGCAGTACTTC; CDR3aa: CSAPRTSGLYEQYF
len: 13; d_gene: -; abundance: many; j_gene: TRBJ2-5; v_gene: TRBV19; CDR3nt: TGTGCCAGTAGTACCGGGTGGCAAGAGACCCAGTACTTC; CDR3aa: CASSTGWQETQYF
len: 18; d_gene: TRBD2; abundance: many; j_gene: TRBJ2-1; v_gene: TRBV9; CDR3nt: TGTGCCAGCAGCGGCGAAAGGGTGGGACTAGCGGGAGGTAATGAGCAGTTCTTC; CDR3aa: CASSGERVGLAGGNEQFF
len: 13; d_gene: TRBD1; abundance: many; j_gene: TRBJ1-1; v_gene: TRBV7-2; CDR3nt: TGTGCCAGCAGGTACAGGGGGCACACTGAAGCTTTCTTT; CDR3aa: CASRYRGHTEAFF
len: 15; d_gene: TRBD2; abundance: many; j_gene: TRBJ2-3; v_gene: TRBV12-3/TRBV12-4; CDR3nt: TGTGCCAGCGGATTAGCGGGAGGGCCGTCAGATACGCAGTATTTT; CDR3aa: CASGLAGGPSDTQYF
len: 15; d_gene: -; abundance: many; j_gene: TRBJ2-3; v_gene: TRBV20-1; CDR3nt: TGCAGTGCCCACCCGGTAGACTCTCCCACAGATACGCAGTATTTT; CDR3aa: CSAHPVDSPTDTQYF